This T cell receptor (beta chain) was sequenced during a study of human T cells and chemical hapten exposure (dated by TCRdb to 2020 to 2023). Turning to the overall study: For sensitization, 2% DPC in acetone was applied to a roughly 2 cm by roughly 2 cm area of upper inner arm skin. Weekly therapeutic DPC doses were additionally applied to the scalp of patients throughout the approximately 25-week study period. Patch tests used Finn chambers with 0.01% DPC on the upper back, scored after 6 days by International Contact Dermatitis Research Group standards. Most of the patients in the cohort were female, and the cohort covered alopecia areata with under or over 50% scalp involvement, alopecia totalis and alopecia universalis. Libraries were pooled for sequencing, and per-sample TCR yields varied mainly because of small differences in library volumes within the pool. The study tracked peripheral blood TCR repertoire changes in vivo during primary and secondary sensitization to the hapten diphenylcyclopropenone (DPC) in alopecia patients. Blood samples were taken from patients before sensitization (week 0) and then at 2, 6 and about 24 weeks after DPC sensitization. For TCR sequencing, blood came from about 28 alopecia patients at anywhere from one to four time points (pre-sensitization, 2, 6 and 24 weeks).

Broad study findings and their caveats: After repeated subsampling, changes were observed in the strength of the expansion versus patch-test correlation and in the threshold at which the correlation became significant. A positive correlation was found between the number of PT1 expanded TCRs and patch test score, with significance reached at thresholds 8, 16 and 32 but not 4. Expanded TCRs formed significantly more large CDR3 similarity clusters than pre-sensitization or healthy control sets, consistent with antigen-driven responses. DPC sensitization did not change the number of TCRs with a frequency above 1 in 1000, and there was no evidence of changes in global repertoire structure. Because every patient had alopecia, a presumed autoimmune disease, the patients' immune response might differ from that of healthy individuals.

Libraries were constructed by RACE. Instrument used: NextSeq 500. During library preparation, unique molecular identifiers were attached to individual cDNA molecules so that TCRs could be counted quantitatively and reproducibly. For every blood RNA sample, sequencing covered both the TCR alpha and TCR beta chains. The paper's data handling went like this. Samples had a median of about 96,000 TCRs, with a range from about 23,224 to 750,000. The Decombinator software suite was used to annotate V, J and CDR3 in the TCR reads. To make PS versus PT1 abundance plots, every sample was subsampled to the same number of TCRs (28,000). TCRs were defined as expanded if absent before sensitization and observed at least eight times at the 2-week time point. The raw public data were reprocessed by TCRdb itself: fastp quality trimming at Q25, MiXCR clonotype calling, in-frame beta chains only. Duplicate CDR3 protein sequences are folded into a single record with the most common DNA and genes. These V and J calls rely on TCRdb rather than the paper's analysis. Recorded for this sample are 100,000 or so distinct CDR3 sequences; over 7.5% of them occurred a single time. Of the sample, approximately 2% falls within the top ten clones.

Worth noting for this clonotype: Its antigen specificity is not known. Base qualities are not recorded, but no much larger clone differs from it by a single base.

What this sample's time point label stands for: patch test 2, 6 weeks after DPC sensitization. This specimen's treatment or condition label, per the study, means: therapeutic diphenylcyclopropenone sensitization with weekly scalp DPC. At every patch-test visit, the blood draw took place before the patch test was put on. Patients were considered eligible if aged 18 to 70, diagnosed with alopecia and deemed suitable for DPC therapy, and patients were excluded if pregnant. Total RNA was extracted from unfractionated whole blood collected in Tempus Blood RNA tubes. The trim is 3 bases for V and 1 base for J, with a gap of 7 bases between the germline ends. Counted from cysteine to phenylalanine, this CDR3 has 14 amino acids. Only the CDR3 portion is preserved as DNA: 42 bases, with reading frame beginning at the first base. As encoded in the germline V gene, CDR1 is SGHVS while CDR2 is FQNEAQ.

The sample was whole blood, taken in connection with sensitization to the hapten diphenylcyclopropenone (DPC). In this chain, TRBV7-8 is recombined with TRBJ1-5, with the identity of the D gene unclear. This TCR was sampled from a woman in her 40s with alopecia areata. Some clones in this sample may be carry-over from other donors' samples. The CDR3 in this case is CASSLHPSNQPQHF. The nucleotide sequence reads TGTGCCAGCAGCTTGCATCCGAGCAATCAGCCCCAGCATTTT.